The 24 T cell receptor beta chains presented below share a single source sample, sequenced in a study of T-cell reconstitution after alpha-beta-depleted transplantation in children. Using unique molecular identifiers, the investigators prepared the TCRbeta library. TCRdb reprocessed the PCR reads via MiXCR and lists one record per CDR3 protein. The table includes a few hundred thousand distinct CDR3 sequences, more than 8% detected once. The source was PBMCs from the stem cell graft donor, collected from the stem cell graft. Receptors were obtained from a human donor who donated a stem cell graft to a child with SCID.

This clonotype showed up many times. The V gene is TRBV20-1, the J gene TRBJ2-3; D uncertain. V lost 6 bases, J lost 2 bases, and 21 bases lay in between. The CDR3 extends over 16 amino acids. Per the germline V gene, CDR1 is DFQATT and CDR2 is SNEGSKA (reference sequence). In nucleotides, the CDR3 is TGCAGTGCCATTGGACCCGGAGAACCCACCACAGATACGCAGTATTTT. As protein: CSAIGPGEPTTDTQYF.

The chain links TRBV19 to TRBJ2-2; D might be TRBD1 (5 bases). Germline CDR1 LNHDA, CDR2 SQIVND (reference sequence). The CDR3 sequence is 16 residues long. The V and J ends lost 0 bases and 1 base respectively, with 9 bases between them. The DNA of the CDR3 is TGTGCCAGTAGTATAGACAGGGTCATGAACACCGGGGAGCTGTTTTTT. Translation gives CASSIDRVMNTGELFF.

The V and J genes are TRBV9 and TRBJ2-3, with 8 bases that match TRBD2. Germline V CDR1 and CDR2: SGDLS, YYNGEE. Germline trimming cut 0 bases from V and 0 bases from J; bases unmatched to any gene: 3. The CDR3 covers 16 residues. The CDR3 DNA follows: TGTGCCAGCAGCGTAGCCGGGGGGGCCAGCACAGATACGCAGTATTTT. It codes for CASSVAGGASTDTQYF. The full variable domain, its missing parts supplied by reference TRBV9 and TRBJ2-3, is DSGVTQTPKHLITATGQRVTLRCSPRSGDLSVYWYQQSLDQGLQFLIQYYNGEERAKGNILERFSAQQFPDLHSELNLSSLELGDSALYFCASSVAGGASTDTQYFGPGTRLTVL.

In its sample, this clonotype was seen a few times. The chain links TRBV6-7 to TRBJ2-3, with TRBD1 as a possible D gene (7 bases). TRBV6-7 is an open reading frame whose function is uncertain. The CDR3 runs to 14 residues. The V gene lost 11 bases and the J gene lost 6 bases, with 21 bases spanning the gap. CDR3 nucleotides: TGTGCCTGCCGACGGAGGGGGCGGGCGGATACGCAGTATTTT. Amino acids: CACRRRGRADTQYF.

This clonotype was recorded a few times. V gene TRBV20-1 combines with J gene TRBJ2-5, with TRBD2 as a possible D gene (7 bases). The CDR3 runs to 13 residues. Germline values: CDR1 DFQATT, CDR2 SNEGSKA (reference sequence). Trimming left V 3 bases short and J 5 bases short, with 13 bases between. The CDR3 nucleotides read TGCAGTGCTAGGGGGGGGCAGCGGGAGACCCAGTACTTC. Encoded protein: CSARGGQRETQYF.

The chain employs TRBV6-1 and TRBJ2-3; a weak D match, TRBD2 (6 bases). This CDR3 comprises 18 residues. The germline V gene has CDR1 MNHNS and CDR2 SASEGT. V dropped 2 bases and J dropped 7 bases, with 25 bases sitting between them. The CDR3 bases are TGTGCCAGCAGTGAAAGGAGGGCGGGGACCTCGATCGGATATACGCAGTATTTT. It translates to CASSERRAGTSIGYTQYF.

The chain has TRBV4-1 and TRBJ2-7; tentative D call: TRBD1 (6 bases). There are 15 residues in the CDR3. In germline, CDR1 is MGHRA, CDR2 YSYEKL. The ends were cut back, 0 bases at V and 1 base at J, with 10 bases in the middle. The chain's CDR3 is CASSQDQQGSYEQYF. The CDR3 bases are TGCGCCAGCAGCCAAGATCAACAGGGATCCTACGAGCAGTACTTC.

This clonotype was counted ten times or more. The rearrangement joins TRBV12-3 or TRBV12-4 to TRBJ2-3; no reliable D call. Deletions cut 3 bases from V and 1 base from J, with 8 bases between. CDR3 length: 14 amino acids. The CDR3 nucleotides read TGTGCCAGCAGTTTGGGCGCAGGCACAGATACGCAGTATTTT. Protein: CASSLGAGTDTQYF.

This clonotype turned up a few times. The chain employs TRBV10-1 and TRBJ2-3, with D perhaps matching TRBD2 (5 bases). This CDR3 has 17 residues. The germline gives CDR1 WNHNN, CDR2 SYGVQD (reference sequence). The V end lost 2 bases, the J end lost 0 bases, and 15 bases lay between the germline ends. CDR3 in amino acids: CASSEELPGTSTDTQYF. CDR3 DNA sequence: TGCGCCAGCAGTGAGGAATTACCGGGAACTAGCACAGATACGCAGTATTTT.

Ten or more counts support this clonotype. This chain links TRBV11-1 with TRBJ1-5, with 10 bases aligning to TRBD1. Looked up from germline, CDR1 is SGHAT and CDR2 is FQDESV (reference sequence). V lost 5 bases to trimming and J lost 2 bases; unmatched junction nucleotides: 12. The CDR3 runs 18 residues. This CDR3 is CASSMSGTGVRGNQPQHF. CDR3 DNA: TGTGCCAGCAGCATGTCTGGGACAGGGGTACGAGGCAATCAGCCCCAGCATTTT.

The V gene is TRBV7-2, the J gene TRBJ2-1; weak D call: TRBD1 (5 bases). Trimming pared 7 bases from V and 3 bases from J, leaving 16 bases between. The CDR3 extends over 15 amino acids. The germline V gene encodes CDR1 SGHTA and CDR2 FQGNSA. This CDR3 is CASILDTDGYNEQFF. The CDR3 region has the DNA TGTGCCAGCATCCTGGACACAGACGGCTACAATGAGCAGTTCTTC.

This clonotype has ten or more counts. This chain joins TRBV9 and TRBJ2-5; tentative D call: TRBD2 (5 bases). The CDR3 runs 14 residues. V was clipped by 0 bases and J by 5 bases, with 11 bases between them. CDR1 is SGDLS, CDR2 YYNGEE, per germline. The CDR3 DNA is TGTGCCAGCAGCGTAGGAGGGAATGCGGAGACCCAGTACTTC. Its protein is CASSVGGNAETQYF.

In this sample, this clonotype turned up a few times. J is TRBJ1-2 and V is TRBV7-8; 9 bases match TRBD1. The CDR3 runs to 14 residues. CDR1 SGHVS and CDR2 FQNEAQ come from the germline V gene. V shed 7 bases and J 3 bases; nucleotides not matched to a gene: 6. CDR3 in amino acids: CASNPGDRDYGYTF. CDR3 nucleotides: TGTGCCAGCAACCCCGGGGACAGGGACTATGGCTACACCTTC.

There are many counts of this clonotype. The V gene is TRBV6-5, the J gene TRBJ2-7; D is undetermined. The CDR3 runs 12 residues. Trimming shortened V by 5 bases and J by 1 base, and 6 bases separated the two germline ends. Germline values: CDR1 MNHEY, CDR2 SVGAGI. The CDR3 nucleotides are TGTGCCAGCAGTCTACAGTCCTACGAGCAGTACTTC. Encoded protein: CASSLQSYEQYF.

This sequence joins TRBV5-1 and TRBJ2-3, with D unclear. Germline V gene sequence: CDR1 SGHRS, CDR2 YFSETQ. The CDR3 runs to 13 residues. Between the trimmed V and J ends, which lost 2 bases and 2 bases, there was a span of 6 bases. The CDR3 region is CASSFPTTDTQYF. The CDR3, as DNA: TGCGCCAGCAGCTTTCCCACCACAGATACGCAGTATTTT.

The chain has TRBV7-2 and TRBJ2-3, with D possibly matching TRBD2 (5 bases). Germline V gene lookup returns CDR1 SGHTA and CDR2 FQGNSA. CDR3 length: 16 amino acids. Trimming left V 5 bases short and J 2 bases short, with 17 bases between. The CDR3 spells CASSNLGRLATDTQYF. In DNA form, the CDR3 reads TGTGCCAGCAGCAACTTAGGCAGGCTAGCCACAGATACGCAGTATTTT.

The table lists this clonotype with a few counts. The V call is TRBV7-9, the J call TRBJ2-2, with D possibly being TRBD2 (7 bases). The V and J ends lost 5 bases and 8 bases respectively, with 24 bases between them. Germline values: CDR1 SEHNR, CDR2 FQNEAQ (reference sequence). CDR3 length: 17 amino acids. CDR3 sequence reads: CASSEGGTILVGGELFF. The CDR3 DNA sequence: TGTGCCAGCAGCGAGGGGGGGACCATCCTCGTTGGTGGGGAGCTGTTTTTT.

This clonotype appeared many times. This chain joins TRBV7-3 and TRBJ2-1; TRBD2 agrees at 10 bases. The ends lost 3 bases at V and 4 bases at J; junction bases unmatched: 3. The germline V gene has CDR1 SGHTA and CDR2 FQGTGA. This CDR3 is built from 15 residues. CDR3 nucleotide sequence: TGTGCCAGCAGCTTGAGTAGCGGGGGGTACAATGAGCAGTTCTTC. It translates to CASSLSSGGYNEQFF.

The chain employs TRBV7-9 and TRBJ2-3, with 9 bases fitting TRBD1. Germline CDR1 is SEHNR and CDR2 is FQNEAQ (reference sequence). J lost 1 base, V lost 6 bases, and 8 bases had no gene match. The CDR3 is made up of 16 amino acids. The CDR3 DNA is TGTGCCAGCAGTCCCCGGGACAGGGCCCGCACAGATACGCAGTATTTT. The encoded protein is CASSPRDRARTDTQYF. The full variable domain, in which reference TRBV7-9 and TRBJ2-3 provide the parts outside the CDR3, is DTGVSQNPRHKITKRGQNVTFRCDPISEHNRLYWYRQTLGQGPEFLTYFQNEAQLEKSRLLSDRFSAERPKGSFSTLEIQRTEQGDSAMYLCASSPRDRARTDTQYFGPGTRLTVL.

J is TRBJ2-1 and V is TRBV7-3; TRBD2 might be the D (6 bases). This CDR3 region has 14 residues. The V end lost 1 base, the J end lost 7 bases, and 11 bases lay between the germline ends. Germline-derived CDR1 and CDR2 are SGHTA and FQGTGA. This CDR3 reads CASSLSLGRNEQFF. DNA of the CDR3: TGTGCCAGCAGCTTAAGTCTAGGGAGGAATGAGCAGTTCTTC.

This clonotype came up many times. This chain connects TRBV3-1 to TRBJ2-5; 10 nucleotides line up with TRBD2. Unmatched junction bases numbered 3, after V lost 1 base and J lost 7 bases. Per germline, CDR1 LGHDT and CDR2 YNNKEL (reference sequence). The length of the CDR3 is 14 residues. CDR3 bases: TGTGCCAGCAGCCAAGGAGAGCGGGGGGGGACCCAGTACTTC. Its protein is CASSQGERGGTQYF.

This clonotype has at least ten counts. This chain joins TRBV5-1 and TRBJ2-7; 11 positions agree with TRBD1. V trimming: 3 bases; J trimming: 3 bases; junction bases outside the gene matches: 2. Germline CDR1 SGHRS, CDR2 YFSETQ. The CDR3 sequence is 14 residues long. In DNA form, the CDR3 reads TGCGCCAGCAGCTCCGGGACAGGGGGCTACGAGCAGTACTTC. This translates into CASSSGTGGYEQYF.

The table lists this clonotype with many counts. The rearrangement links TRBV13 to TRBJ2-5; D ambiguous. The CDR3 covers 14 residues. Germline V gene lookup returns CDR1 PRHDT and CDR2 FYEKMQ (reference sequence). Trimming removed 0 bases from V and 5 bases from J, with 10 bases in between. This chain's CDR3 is CASSLGTARETQYF. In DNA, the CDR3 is TGTGCCAGCAGCTTAGGAACAGCGCGGGAGACCCAGTACTTC.

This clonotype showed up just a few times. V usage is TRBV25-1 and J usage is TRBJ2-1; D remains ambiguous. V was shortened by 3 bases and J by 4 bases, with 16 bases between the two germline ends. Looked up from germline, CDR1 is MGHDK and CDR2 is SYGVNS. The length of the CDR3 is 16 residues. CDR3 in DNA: TGTGCCAGCAGTGATCTGCGTCGCCTTGAATACAATGAGCAGTTCTTC. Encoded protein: CASSDLRRLEYNEQFF. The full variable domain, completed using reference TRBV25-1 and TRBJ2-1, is EADIYQTPRYLVIGTGKKITLECSQTMGHDKMYWYQQDPGMELHLIHYSYGVNSTEKGDLSSESTVSRIRTEHFPLTLESARPSHTSQYLCASSDLRRLEYNEQFFGPGTRLTVL.